This T cell receptor (beta chain) was obtained from a study of identical twins. Study results and caveats: Compared with models, monozygotic twins showed more out-of-frame TCR alpha sharing. Reduced insertions were recorded for abundant cord blood beta clonotypes, with no such pattern in memory repertoires.

A template switching step contributed a universal primer site, while unique molecular identifiers were present in the cDNA. TCRdb analysed the 5' RACE reads with MiXCR anew, one entry per CDR3 protein. This table has more than 250,000 distinct CDR3 sequences, more than 6.5% appearing once. V was clipped by 2 bases and J by 5 bases, with 21 bases between them. The CDR3 sequence is 17 residues long. CDR1 is SGHVS and CDR2 is FNYEAQ in the germline V gene. This clonotype has ten or more counts. What it binds is not known. A further study also used this sample, focusing on yellow fever vaccine responses in identical twins.

The origin of this receptor is a woman under 30 in good health. Sequencing was performed on memory (CD45RO+) T cells sorted from blood. The gene calls are TRBV7-6 and TRBJ2-5; the D gene is possibly TRBD2 (6 bases). Here the CDR3 reads CASSLSPGPSRGETQYF. The CDR3 DNA follows: TGTGCCAGCAGCTTAAGCCCGGGTCCCTCTCGGGGGGAGACCCAGTACTTC.